This T cell receptor (beta chain) originates from a study of T-cell memory formation after mild COVID-19 (dated by TCRdb to the early 2020s). A note on the overall study: TCR sequence clusters from the two donors were found to be largely donor specific. Two young, previously healthy adult volunteers, one female and one male, were included in the cohort. T-cell clones expanding and contracting after mild COVID-19 in a couple of donors were tracked by longitudinal TCRalpha and TCRbeta repertoire sequencing. What the research found in general, with its limitations: SARS-CoV-2 specificity was not confirmed for the second-wave clones peaking on day 37. Balanced CD4/CD8 phenotypes were observed for clones contracting from day 15 to 85, whereas a bias towards CD4+ was observed for a second wave of clones expanding from day 15 to 37. Some responding clones were found in pre-infection memory, which suggests that pre-existing cross-reactive memory T cells took part in the SARS-CoV-2 response. Contracting CD4+ clones appeared mostly in the CM and EM memory subsets, whereas CD8+ clones were enriched in EMRA. The study covered only a couple of mild cases, and larger cohorts including severe cases with pre-infection samples were considered necessary.

PBMCs were isolated by Ficoll-Paque density gradient centrifugation. In its sample, this clonotype was seen a few times. This receptor's antigen is unknown. The sample holds no much larger clone one base away, and base qualities are not on file. TCRdb names Illumina NovaSeq 6000 as the instrument used. Using 5'RACE with constant-segment primers, TCRalpha and TCRbeta cDNA libraries were constructed, with sample barcodes and unique molecular identifiers added in the process. RNA was extracted from every sample with Trizol reagent. Libraries were amplified in two PCR steps, with a second sample barcode and Illumina TruSeq adapters added in the second step. Sequencing of libraries was performed on an Illumina NovaSeq with 2 x 150 bp paired-end reads. The original methods were these. Reads were demultiplexed and collapsed into UMI-guided consensus sequences with migec v1.2.7. Using mixcr v2.1.11, UMI consensuses were aligned to TRA and TRB V and J templates and then assembled into clonotypes. Expanded or contracted clonotypes were those called significant by both edgeR and NoisET, with noise models trained on biological replicates. edgeR calls used a false discovery rate-adjusted p below 0.01 and a log2 fold-change threshold of 1. As an exploratory analysis of dynamics, max-normalized trajectories of the 1000 most abundant clonotypes were examined with PCA combined with hierarchical clustering. Separately sequenced CD4+ and CD8+ repertoires were used to assign a CD4 or CD8 phenotype to each responding clone. TCRdb's own reprocessing of the public reads used fastp at Q25 and MiXCR and kept productive beta chains. CDR3 protein duplicates are merged, each entry listing the most common genes and DNA. The V and J calls were determined by TCRdb, not by the authors. For this sample the table gives tens of thousands of distinct CDR3 sequences, of which about 15% were detected only once. The leading ten clones occupy roughly a third of the sample.

Including the terminal cysteine and phenylalanine, the CDR3 comprises 16 residues. Only the CDR3 part of the read is kept: 48 bases, read in frame from the first base. From the germline V gene (reference sequence), CDR1 is DFQATT and CDR2 is SNEGSKA. Trimming removed 6 bases from V and 1 base from J; the gene matches leave 6 bases unexplained. The rearrangement combines TRBV20-1 with TRBJ2-1, with TRBD2 identical over 13 junction bases. The sequence came from an adult woman who had mild COVID-19 (a few samples of this study predate the infection). The sample titles of this study are shuffled in the database, so cell type and time point are left out; the donor was told from shared clones. The source material was PBMCs or a T cell subset sorted from them (not recorded which). The CDR3 here reads CSAGLAGVVSYNEQFF. The DNA reads as follows: TGCAGTGCCGGACTAGCGGGAGTAGTTTCCTACAATGAGCAGTTCTTC.